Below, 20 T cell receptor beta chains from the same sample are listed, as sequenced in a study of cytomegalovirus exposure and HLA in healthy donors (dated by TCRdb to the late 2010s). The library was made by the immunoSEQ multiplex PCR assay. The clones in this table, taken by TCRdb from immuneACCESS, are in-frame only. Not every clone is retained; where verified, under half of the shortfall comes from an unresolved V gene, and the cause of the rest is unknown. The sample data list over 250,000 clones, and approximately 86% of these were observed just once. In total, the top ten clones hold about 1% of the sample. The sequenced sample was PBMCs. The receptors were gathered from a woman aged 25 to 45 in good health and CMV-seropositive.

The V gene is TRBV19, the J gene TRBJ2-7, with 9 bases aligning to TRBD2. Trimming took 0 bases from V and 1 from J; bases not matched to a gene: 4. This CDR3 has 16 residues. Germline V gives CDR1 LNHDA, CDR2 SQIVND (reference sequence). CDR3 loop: CASSIDPGLASYEQYF. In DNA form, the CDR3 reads TGTGCCAGTAGTATAGACCCGGGACTAGCATCCTACGAGCAGTACTTC.

The CDR3 protein is CSVLLDREGTGELFF. The DNA of the CDR3 is TGCAGCGTACTTCTAGACAGGGAGGGGACCGGGGAGCTGTTTTTT. The V gene is TRBV29-1, the J gene TRBJ2-2; possibly TRBD1 or TRBD2 for D (7 bases each). The germline V and J ends were trimmed by 6 bases and 5 bases, with 19 bases remaining between them. Germline V gives CDR1 SQVTM, CDR2 ANQGSEA. The CDR3 consists of 15 residues.

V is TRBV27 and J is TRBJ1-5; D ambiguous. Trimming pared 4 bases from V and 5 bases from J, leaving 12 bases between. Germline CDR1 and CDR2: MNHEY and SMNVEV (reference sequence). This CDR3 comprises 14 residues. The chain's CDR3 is CASSSSLGDQPQHF. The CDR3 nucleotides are TGTGCCAGCAGTTCATCTCTGGGTGATCAGCCCCAGCATTTT.

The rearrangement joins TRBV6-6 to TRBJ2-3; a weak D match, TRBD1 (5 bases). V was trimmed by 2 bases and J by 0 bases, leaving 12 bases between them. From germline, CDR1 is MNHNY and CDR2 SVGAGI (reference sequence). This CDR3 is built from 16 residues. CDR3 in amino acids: CASSYEDTSSTDTQYF. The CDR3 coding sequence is TGTGCCAGCAGTTACGAGGACACTTCTAGCACAGATACGCAGTATTTT.

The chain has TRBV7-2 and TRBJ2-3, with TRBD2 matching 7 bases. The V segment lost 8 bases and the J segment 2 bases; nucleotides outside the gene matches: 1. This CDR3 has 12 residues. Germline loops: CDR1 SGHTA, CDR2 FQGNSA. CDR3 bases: TGTGCCAGCGGGAGGGCCACAGATACGCAGTATTTT. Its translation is CASGRATDTQYF.

CDR3 nucleotides: TGTGCCAGCAGGCCGGAGATTCCTTCCTCCTATGGCTACACCTTC. This sequence encodes CASRPEIPSSYGYTF. The gene calls are TRBV28 and TRBJ1-2, with unresolved D. Germline CDR1 reads MDHEN; CDR2 reads SYDVKM. CDR3 length: 15 amino acids. V gave up 6 bases and J gave up 4 bases, with 18 bases separating them.

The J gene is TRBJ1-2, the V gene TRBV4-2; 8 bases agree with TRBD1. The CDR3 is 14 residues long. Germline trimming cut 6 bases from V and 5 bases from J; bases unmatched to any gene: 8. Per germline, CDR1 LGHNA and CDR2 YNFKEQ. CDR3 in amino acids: CASSVDRVGYGYTF. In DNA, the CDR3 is TGTGCCAGCAGTGTGGACAGGGTCGGTTATGGCTACACCTTC.

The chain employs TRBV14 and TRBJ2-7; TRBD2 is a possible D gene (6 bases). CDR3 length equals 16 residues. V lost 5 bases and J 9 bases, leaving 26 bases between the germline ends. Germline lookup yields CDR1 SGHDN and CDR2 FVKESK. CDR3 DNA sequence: TGTGCCAGCAGCGTCGAAAAAAATCTGCGGGGAGAGGGGCAGTACTTC. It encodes CASSVEKNLRGEGQYF.

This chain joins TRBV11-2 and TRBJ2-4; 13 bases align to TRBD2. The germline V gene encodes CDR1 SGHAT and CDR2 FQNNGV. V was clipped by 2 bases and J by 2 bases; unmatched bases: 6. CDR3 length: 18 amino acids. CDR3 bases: TGTGCCAGCAGCTTAATCCCGGGACTAGCGGGACCCAAAAACATTCAGTACTTC. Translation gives CASSLIPGLAGPKNIQYF.

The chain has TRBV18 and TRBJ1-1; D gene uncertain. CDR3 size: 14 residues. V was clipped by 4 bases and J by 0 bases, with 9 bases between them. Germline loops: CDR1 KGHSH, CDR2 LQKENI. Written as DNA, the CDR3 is TGTGCCAGCTCACAACAGAGAATGAACACTGAAGCTTTCTTT. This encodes CASSQQRMNTEAFF.

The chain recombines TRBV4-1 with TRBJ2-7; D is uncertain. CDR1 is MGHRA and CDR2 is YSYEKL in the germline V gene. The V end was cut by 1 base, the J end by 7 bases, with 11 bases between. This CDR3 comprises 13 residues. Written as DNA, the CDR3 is TGCGCCAGCAGCCAAGTACGCCGCGGTGAGCAGTACTTC. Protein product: CASSQVRRGEQYF.

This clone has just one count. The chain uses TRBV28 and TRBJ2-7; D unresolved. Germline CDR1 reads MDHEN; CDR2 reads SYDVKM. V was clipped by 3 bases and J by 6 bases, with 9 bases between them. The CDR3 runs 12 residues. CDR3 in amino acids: CASSFRIGEQYF. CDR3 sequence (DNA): TGTGCCAGCAGTTTCAGAATTGGCGAGCAGTACTTC.

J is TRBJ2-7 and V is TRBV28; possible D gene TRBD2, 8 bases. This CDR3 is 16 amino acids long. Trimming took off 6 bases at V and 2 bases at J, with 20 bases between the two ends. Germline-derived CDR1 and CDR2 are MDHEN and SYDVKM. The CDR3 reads CASSPGGGNQAYEQYF. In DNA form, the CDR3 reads TGTGCCAGCAGCCCGGGAGGGGGCAACCAAGCCTACGAGCAGTACTTC.

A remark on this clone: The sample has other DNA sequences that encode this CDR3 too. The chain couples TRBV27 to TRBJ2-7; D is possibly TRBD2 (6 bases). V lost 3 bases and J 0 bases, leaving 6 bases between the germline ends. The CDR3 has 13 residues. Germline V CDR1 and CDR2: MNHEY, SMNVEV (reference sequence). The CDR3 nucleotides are TGTGCCAGCAGTTTGGGGGGCTCCTACGAGCAGTACTTC. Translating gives CASSLGGSYEQYF.

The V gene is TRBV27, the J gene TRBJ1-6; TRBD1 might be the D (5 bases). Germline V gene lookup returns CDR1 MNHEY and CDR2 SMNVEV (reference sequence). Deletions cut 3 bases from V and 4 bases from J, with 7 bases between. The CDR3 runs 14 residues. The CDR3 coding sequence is TGTGCCAGCAGTTTGGGGGGTTATAATTCACCCCTCCACTTT. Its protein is CASSLGGYNSPLHF.

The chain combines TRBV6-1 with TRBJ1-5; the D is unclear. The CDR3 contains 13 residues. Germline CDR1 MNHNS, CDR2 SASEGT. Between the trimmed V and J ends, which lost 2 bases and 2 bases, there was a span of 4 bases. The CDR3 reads CASSERGNQPQHF. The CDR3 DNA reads TGTGCCAGCAGTGAACGGGGCAATCAGCCCCAGCATTTT.

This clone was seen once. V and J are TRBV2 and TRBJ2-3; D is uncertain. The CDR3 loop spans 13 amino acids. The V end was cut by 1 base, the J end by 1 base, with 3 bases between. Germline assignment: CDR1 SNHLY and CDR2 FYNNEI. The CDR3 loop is CASSEGRTDTQYF. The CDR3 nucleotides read TGTGCCAGCAGTGAAGGACGCACAGATACGCAGTATTTT.

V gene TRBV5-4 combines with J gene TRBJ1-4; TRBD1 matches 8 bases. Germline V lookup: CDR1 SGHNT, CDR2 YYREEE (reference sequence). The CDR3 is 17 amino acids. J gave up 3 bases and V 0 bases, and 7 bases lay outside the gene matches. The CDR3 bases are TGTGCCAGCAGCTTGGGAGGCAGGGGGCGATCTAATGAAAAACTGTTTTTT. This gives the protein CASSLGGRGRSNEKLFF.

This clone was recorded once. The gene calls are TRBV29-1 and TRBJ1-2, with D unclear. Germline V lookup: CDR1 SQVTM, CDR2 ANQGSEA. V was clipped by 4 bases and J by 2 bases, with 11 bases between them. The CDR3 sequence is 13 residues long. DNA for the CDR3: TGCAGCGTTGCCCACCAGGCCAACTATGGCTACACCTTC. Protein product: CSVAHQANYGYTF.

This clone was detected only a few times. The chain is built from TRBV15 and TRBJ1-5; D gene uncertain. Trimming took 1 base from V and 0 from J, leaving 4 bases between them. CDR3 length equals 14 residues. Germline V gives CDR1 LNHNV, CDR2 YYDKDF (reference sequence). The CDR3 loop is CATSRAYSNQPQHF. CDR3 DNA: TGTGCCACCAGCAGAGCTTATAGCAATCAGCCCCAGCATTTT.